This T cell receptor (beta chain) was observed in a study of blood T cell repertoires in COVID-19. The wider study: Samples came from the United States, Italy and Spain, spanning acute and convalescent COVID-19. Sources were T cells, B-cell-depleted T cells, or PBMCs; the material itself was cDNA or gDNA.

V was shortened by 5 bases and J by 2 bases, with 8 bases between the two germline ends. The CDR3 is 13 amino acids. The germline V gene encodes CDR1 SGHTA and CDR2 FQGNSA. Per the study methods: Researchers report that nucleated cell counts were estimated from reference gene primer amplification. Only in-frame clones appear in the TCRdb table, and some are missing; sequencing was by immunoSEQ multiplex PCR. V, J and clone size derive from that table, while D and trimming were established from the DNA sequence. The sample lists 130,000 or so clones; roughly 80% were seen once. This TCR derives from a woman in her sixties with acute or convalescent COVID-19. Material: peripheral blood. The chain couples TRBV7-2 to TRBJ2-3; D not resolved. CDR3 sequence (DNA): TGTGCCAGCAGCCGTCGTTTCACAGATACGCAGTATTTT. Amino acid sequence: CASSRRFTDTQYF.